This T cell receptor beta chain was sequenced during a study of blood T cell repertoires in COVID-19. Clones were sequenced by immunoSEQ multiplex PCR, and TCRdb holds only the in-frame ones, with some missing. Of some 380,000 clones listed, more than 70% are singletons. CDR1 and CDR2 from the germline V gene are LGHNT and FRNRAP. Trimming stripped 4 bases from V and 4 bases from J, with 8 bases between. The CDR3 is 13 amino acids. The sequencing sample was made of PBMCs or T cells enriched from blood (not recorded which). The V and J genes are TRBV12-5 and TRBJ1-3; D may be TRBD1 (6 bases). This receptor was taken from a man under 40 who had recovered from COVID-19. This CDR3 is CASGSGVGNTIYF. The CDR3 DNA reads as TGTGCTAGTGGTTCAGGGGTCGGAAACACCATATATTTT.